The source of this T cell receptor beta chain is a study of T cell repertoires in cytomegalovirus infection. For the study at large: Matching HLA type, along with CMV infection, was indicated by public TCR beta signatures.

TCRdb re-called the reads with MiXCR, one entry per CDR3 protein. The data contain about 260,000 distinct CDR3 sequences, roughly 15% of them singletons. In this sample, this clonotype turned up many times. What it binds is not known. Overall study findings and caveats: Cumulative frequency (of public TCR beta family members) identified carriers of CMV plus the relevant HLA. CMV-specific TCR beta clonotypes restricted by HLA-C dominated the ex vivo response.

J lost 8 bases, V lost 7 bases, and 11 bases had no gene match. CDR3 length: 14 residues. CDR1 and CDR2 from the germline V gene are MDHEN and SYDVKM. Source material: PBMCs. The gene calls are TRBV28 and TRBJ1-2; TRBD1 aligns across 9 bases. The clonotype comes from a human donor in good health (CMV status not recorded). Some clones in this sample may be carry-over from other donors' samples. The CDR3 DNA follows: TGTGCCAGCAAAGAGACAGGGGGGGTAGGCGGCTACACCTTC. This gives the protein CASKETGGVGGYTF.